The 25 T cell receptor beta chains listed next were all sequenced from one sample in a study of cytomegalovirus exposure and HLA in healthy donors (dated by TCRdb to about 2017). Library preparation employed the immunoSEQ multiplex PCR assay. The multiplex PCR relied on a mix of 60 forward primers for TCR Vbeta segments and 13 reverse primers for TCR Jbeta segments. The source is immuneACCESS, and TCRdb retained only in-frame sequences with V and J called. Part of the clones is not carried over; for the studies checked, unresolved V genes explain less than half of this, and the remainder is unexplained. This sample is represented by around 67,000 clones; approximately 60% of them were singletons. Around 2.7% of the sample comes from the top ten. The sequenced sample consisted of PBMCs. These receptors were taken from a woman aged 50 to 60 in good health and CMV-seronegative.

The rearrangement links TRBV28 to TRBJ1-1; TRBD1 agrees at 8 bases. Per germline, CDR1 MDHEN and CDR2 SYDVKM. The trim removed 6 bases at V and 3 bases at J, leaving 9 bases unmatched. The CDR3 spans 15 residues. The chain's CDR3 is CASRTRGPRDTEAFF. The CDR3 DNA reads TGTGCCAGCAGGACCAGGGGGCCTAGGGACACTGAAGCTTTCTTT. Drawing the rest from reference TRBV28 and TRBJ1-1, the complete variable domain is DVKVTQSSRYLVKRTGEKVFLECVQDMDHENMFWYRQDPGLGLRLIYFSYDVKMKEKGDIPEGYSVSREKKERFSLILESASTNQTSMYLCASRTRGPRDTEAFFGQGTRLTVV.

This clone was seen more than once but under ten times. The CDR3 spells CSLRDRIRGELFF. CDR3 DNA: TGCAGCCTTAGGGACAGGATCAGGGGGGAGCTGTTTTTT. This rearrangement joins TRBV29-1 to TRBJ2-2, with 8 bases aligning to TRBD1. V was pared by 8 bases and J by 8 bases, with 10 bases of the junction left unmatched. There are 13 residues in the CDR3. Germline CDR1 SQVTM, CDR2 ANQGSEA.

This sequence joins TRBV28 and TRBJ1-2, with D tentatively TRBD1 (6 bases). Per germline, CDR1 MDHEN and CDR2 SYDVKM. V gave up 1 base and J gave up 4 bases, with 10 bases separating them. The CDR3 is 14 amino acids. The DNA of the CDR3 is TGTGCCAGCAGTTTATTAGACAGGTCCTATGGCTACACCTTC. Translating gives CASSLLDRSYGYTF.

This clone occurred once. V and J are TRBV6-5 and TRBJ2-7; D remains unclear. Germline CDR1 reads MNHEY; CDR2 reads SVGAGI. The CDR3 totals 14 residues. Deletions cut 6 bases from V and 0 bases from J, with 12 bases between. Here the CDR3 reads CASSHRHRSYEQYF. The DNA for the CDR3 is TGTGCCAGCAGCCATCGACATCGCTCCTACGAGCAGTACTTC.

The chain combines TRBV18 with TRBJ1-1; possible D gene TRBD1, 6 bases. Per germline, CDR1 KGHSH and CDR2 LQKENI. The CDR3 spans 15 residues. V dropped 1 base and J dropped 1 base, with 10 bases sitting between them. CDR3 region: CASSPQDSANTEAFF. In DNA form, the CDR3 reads TGTGCCAGCTCACCACAGGACAGTGCGAACACTGAAGCTTTCTTT.

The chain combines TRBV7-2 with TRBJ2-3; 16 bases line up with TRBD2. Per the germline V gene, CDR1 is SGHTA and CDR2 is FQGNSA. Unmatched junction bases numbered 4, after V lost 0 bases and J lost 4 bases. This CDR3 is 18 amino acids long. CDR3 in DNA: TGTGCCAGCAGCTTAGCGCCGGGACTAGCGGGAGGGCCAGATACGCAGTATTTT. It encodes CASSLAPGLAGGPDTQYF.

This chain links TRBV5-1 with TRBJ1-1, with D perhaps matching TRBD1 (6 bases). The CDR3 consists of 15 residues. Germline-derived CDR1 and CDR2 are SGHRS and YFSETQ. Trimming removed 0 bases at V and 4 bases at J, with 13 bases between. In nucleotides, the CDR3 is TGCGCCAGCAGCTTGGGCACAGGGATAGGCACTGAAGCTTTCTTT. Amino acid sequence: CASSLGTGIGTEAFF.

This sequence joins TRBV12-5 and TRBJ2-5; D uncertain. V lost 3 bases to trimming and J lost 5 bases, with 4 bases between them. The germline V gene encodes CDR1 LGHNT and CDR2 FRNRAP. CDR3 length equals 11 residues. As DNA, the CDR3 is TGTGCTAGTGGTTTCGGGGAGACCCAGTACTTC. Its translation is CASGFGETQYF.

CDR3 in amino acids: CASSRDRPHGYTF. The CDR3 nucleotides are TGCGCCAGCAGCCGGGACAGACCTCATGGCTACACCTTC. This chain joins TRBV5-1 and TRBJ1-2, with 7 bases fitting TRBD1. Per the germline V gene, CDR1 is SGHRS and CDR2 is YFSETQ. CDR3 length: 13 residues. V shed 4 bases and J 6 bases; nucleotides not matched to a gene: 6.

Here the CDR3 reads CASSSTTGYPGANVLTF. The CDR3 nucleotides are TGTGCCAGCAGTTCAACTACAGGGTACCCTGGGGCCAACGTCCTGACTTTC. This chain uses TRBV28 with TRBJ2-6; a weak D match, TRBD1 (6 bases). Germline lookup yields CDR1 MDHEN and CDR2 SYDVKM. The ends were cut back, 4 bases at V and 2 bases at J, with 15 bases in the middle. This CDR3 region has 17 residues. Full variable domain (missing parts from reference TRBV28 and TRBJ2-6): DVKVTQSSRYLVKRTGEKVFLECVQDMDHENMFWYRQDPGLGLRLIYFSYDVKMKEKGDIPEGYSVSREKKERFSLILESASTNQTSMYLCASSSTTGYPGANVLTFGAGSRLTVL.

CDR3 region: CASSLALAGSDTQYF. CDR3 coding DNA: TGTGCCAGCAGCTTGGCACTAGCGGGATCCGATACGCAGTATTTT. The chain links TRBV5-6 to TRBJ2-3, with TRBD2 matching 10 bases. Trimming cost V 0 bases and J 6 bases; bases outside gene matches: 4. Germline V gene data show CDR1 as SGHDT and CDR2 as YYEEEE. The CDR3 runs to 15 residues.

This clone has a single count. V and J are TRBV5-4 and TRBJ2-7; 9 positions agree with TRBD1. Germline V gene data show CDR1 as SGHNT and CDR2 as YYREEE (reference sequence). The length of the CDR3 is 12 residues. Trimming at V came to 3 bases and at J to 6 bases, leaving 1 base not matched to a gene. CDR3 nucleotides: TGTGCCAGCAGCTCGGACAGGGGCGAGCAGTACTTC. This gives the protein CASSSDRGEQYF.

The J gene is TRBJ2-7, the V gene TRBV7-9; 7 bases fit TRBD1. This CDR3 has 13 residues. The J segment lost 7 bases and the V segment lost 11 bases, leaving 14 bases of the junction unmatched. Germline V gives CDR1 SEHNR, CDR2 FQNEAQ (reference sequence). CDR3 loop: CASDAQGVGEQYF. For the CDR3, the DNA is TGTGCCTCGGACGCCCAGGGGGTGGGGGAGCAGTACTTC.

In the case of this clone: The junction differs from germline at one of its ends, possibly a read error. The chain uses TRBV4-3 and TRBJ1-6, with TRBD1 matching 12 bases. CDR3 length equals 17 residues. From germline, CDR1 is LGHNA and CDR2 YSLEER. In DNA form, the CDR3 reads TGCGACAGCAGCCAGGGAATAAGGGGACAGGGGGCATCACCCCTCCACTTT. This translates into CDSSQGIRGQGASPLHF.

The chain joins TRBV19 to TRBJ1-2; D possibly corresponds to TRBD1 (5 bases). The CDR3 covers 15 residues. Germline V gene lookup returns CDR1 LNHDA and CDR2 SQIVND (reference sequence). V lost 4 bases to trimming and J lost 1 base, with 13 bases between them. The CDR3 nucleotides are TGTGCCAGTAGTACATTACAGGAGATTAACTATGGCTACACCTTC. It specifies CASSTLQEINYGYTF.

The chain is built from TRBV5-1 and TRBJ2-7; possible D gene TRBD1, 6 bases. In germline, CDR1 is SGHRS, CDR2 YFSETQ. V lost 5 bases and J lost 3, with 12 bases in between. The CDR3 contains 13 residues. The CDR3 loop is CASRRDTHYEQYF. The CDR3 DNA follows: TGCGCCAGCAGAAGGGACACTCACTACGAGCAGTACTTC.

This chain's CDR3 is CASSQDRDFVFGYTF. CDR3 DNA: TGCGCCAGCAGCCAAGACAGGGATTTTGTCTTCGGCTACACCTTC. The V call is TRBV4-3, the J call TRBJ1-2; D is perhaps TRBD1 (5 bases). Germline-derived CDR1 and CDR2 are LGHNA and YSLEER. The V end was cut by 0 bases, the J end by 8 bases, with 16 bases between. The CDR3 totals 15 residues.

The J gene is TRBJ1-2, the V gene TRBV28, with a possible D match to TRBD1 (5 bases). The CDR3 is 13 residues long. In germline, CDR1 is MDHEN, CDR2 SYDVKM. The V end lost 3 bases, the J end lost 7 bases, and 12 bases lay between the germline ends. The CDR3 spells CASSFVTGTGYTF. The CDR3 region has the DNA TGTGCCAGCAGTTTTGTAACAGGCACTGGCTACACCTTC.

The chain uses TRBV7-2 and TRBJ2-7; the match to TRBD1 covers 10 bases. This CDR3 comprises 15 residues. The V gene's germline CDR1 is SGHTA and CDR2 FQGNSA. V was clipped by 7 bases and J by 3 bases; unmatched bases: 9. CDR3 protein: CASKGDRGLLYEQYF. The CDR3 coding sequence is TGTGCCAGCAAAGGGGACAGGGGTTTACTCTACGAGCAGTACTTC.

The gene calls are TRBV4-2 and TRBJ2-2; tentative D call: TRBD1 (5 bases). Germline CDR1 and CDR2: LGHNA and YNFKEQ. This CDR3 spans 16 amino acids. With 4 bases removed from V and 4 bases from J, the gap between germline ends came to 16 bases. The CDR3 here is CASSPAYVRGTGELFF. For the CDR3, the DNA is TGTGCCAGCAGCCCTGCGTATGTTAGGGGCACCGGGGAGCTGTTTTTT.

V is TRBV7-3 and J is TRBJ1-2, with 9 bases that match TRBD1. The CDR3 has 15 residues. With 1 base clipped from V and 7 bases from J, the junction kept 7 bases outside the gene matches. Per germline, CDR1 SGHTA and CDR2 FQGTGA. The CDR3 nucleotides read TGTGCCAGCAGCTTAAAGGGACAGGGAACGGGTGGCTACACCTTC. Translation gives CASSLKGQGTGGYTF.

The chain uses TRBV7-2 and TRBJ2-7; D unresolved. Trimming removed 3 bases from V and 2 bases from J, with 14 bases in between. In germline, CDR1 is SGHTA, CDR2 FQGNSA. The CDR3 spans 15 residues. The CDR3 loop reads CASSLSVLGTYEQYF. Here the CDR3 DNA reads TGTGCCAGCAGCTTGAGCGTCCTTGGAACCTACGAGCAGTACTTC.

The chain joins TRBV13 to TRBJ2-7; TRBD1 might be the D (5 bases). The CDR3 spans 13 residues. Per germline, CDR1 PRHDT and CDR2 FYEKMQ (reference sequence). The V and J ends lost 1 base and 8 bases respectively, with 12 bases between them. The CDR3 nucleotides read TGTGCCAGCAGCTTAGCAGGGCGGCCACAGCAGTACTTC. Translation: CASSLAGRPQQYF.

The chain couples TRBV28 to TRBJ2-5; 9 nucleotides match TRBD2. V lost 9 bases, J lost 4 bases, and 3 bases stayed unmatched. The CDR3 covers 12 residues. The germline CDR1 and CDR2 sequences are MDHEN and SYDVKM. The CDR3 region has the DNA TGTGCCAGTCGGACTAGCGTAGAGACCCAGTACTTC. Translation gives CASRTSVETQYF.

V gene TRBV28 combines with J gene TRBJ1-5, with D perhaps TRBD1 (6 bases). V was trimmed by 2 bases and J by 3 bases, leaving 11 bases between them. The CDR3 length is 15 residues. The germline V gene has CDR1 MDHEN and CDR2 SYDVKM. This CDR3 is CASSLGRGANQPQHF. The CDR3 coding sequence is TGTGCCAGCAGTTTAGGTCGGGGGGCCAATCAGCCCCAGCATTTT.